This T cell receptor (beta chain) stems from a study of T cells in tuberculosis. As regards this clone: Antigen unknown.

The germline gives CDR1 PRHDT, CDR2 FYEKMQ (reference sequence). The CDR3 length is 12 residues. V dropped 5 bases and J dropped 7 bases, with 12 bases sitting between them. Measured with immunoSEQ multiplex PCR; TCRdb has only the in-frame clones, and not every one. Of 30,000 to 40,000 clones detected, roughly 97% appear once; the ten largest clones hold roughly 5.7%. Each donor contributed about 100,000 T cells on average, unsorted. Study conclusions and caveats: Active tuberculosis alpha repertoires lay closer to GMM-specific TCRs than controls'. Smaller alpha distances in active tuberculosis partly reflected shorter CDR3-alpha lengths.

This sequence originates from a donor aged 5-35 years with latent tuberculosis or without tuberculosis infection. The rearrangement uses TRBV13 and TRBJ2-7; possibly TRBD2 for D (5 bases). Sequencing was done on a sample of PBMCs. CDR3 sequence: CASSDSTGEQYF. The CDR3, as DNA: TGTGCCAGCAGCGATAGCACGGGGGAGCAGTACTTC.